Listed here are 21 T cell receptor beta chains from one sample, sequenced in a study of shared clonotypes between healthy human individuals. The method was immunoSEQ multiplex PCR; TCRdb's version includes in-frame clones alone and lacks a portion of them. Of some 500,000 clones in the sample, roughly three quarters were seen once. Sequenced material: PBMCs. Source of these receptors: a woman in her 40s in good health. Some clones in this sample may be carry-over from other donors' samples.

The gene calls are TRBV10-3 and TRBJ2-3, with D perhaps TRBD2 (7 bases). The V gene's germline CDR1 is ENHRY and CDR2 SYGVKD. The CDR3 is 15 amino acids. Deletions cut 7 bases from V and 1 base from J, with 15 bases between. The CDR3 sequence: CAITEGGGGTDTQYF. CDR3 nucleotides: TGTGCCATCACCGAGGGAGGGGGAGGCACAGATACGCAGTATTTT.

This clone came up a few times. V and J are TRBV5-1 and TRBJ2-3; the match to TRBD2 covers 9 bases. Trimming took 5 bases from V and 2 from J; bases not matched to a gene: 12. Germline CDR1 and CDR2: SGHRS and YFSETQ. The CDR3 is 17 amino acids. The CDR3 DNA follows: TGCGCCAGCAGTCCGGAGTGGGTAGCGGGGGCCACAGATACGCAGTATTTT. Translating it yields CASSPEWVAGATDTQYF. Full variable domain (rest looked up from reference TRBV5-1 and TRBJ2-3): KAGVTQTPRYLIKTRGQQVTLSCSPISGHRSVSWYQQTPGQGLQFLFEYFSETQRNKGNFPGRFSGRQFSNSRSEMNVSTLELGDSALYLCASSPEWVAGATDTQYFGPGTRLTVL.

V is TRBV5-1 and J is TRBJ2-6; 9 bases map to TRBD1. V shed 3 bases and J 9 bases; nucleotides not matched to a gene: 7. The CDR3 has 15 residues. Per the germline V gene, CDR1 is SGHRS and CDR2 is YFSETQ. Written as DNA, the CDR3 is TGCGCCAGCAGCTCCGGGACAGGGTTTGTCAACGTCCTGACTTTC. Translation: CASSSGTGFVNVLTF.

Written as DNA, the CDR3 is TGTGCCAGCAGTCAGTCCTCTAGCAGCCAAGAGACCCAGTACTTC. This translates into CASSQSSSSQETQYF. The chain combines TRBV6-6 with TRBJ2-5, with D tentatively TRBD2 (5 bases). The CDR3 is made up of 15 amino acids. Germline V gene data show CDR1 as MNHNY and CDR2 as SVGAGI (reference sequence). V was pared by 5 bases and J by 1 base, with 14 bases between.

This clone was seen a few times. The chain employs TRBV4-1 and TRBJ2-7; D is possibly TRBD2 (6 bases). The CDR3 is made up of 15 amino acids. V was clipped by 1 base and J by 2 bases, with 12 bases between them. Germline CDR1 MGHRA, CDR2 YSYEKL. The CDR3 region is CASSQGGPGAYEQYF. The DNA for the CDR3 is TGCGCCAGCAGCCAAGGCGGCCCGGGGGCCTACGAGCAGTACTTC.

This clone was seen once. The CDR3 reads CASGRQDPRTNEKLFF. CDR3 in DNA: TGTGCCAGCGGGCGACAGGACCCTCGAACTAATGAAAAACTGTTTTTT. This chain connects TRBV2 to TRBJ1-4, with D possibly being TRBD1 (6 bases). This CDR3 comprises 16 residues. Per the germline V gene, CDR1 is SNHLY and CDR2 is FYNNEI. The V gene lost 8 bases and the J gene lost 1 base, with 17 bases spanning the gap.

The V gene is TRBV10-3, the J gene TRBJ2-5; TRBD1 matches at 7 bases. The ends lost 5 bases at V and 5 bases at J; junction bases unmatched: 8. The CDR3 runs 14 residues. In germline, CDR1 is ENHRY, CDR2 SYGVKD. CDR3 bases: TGTGCCATCAGTCCTACAGGGGAGTCGGAGACCCAGTACTTC. It yields the protein CAISPTGESETQYF.

The V and J genes are TRBV7-3 and TRBJ2-1, with 8 positions matching TRBD2. The CDR3 runs to 17 residues. Looked up from germline, CDR1 is SGHTA and CDR2 is FQGTGA. Trimming cost V 4 bases and J 1 base; bases outside gene matches: 9. The CDR3 nucleotides read TGTGCCAGCAGCTCCCCCGGTAGCGGGACTTCCTACAATGAGCAGTTCTTC. It is translated as CASSSPGSGTSYNEQFF.

About this clone: A clone one base away is much larger, so this may be a read error. The chain carries TRBV29-1 and TRBJ2-3, with D tentatively TRBD2 (6 bases). Germline V CDR1 and CDR2: SQVTM, ANQGSEA. The CDR3 is 15 residues long. The V and J ends lost 4 bases and 2 bases respectively, with 16 bases between them. CDR3: CSVGGTGGHTDTQYF. In nucleotides, the CDR3 is TGCAGCGTTGGAGGGACTGGCGGTCACACAGATACGCAGTATTTT.

The V and J genes are TRBV6-6 and TRBJ1-1; D gene uncertain. Germline V gives CDR1 MNHNY, CDR2 SVGAGI (reference sequence). V was pared by 2 bases and J by 10 bases, with 11 bases between. The CDR3 is 12 amino acids. The CDR3 DNA reads TGTGCCAGCAGTTACCGGGGATTGTTAGCTTTCTTT. Protein sequence: CASSYRGLLAFF.

This clone came up a few times. V is TRBV5-1 and J is TRBJ2-1, with 7 bases that match TRBD2. Germline-derived CDR1 and CDR2 are SGHRS and YFSETQ. V gave up 1 base and J gave up 7 bases; unmatched junction bases: 5. This CDR3 is built from 14 residues. CDR3 bases: TGCGCCAGCAGCTTGAAGCGGGAAATGAATGAGCAGTTCTTC. It codes for CASSLKREMNEQFF.

Details on this clone: A clone one base away is much larger, so this may be a read error. V usage is TRBV25-1 and J usage is TRBJ1-4; D is ambiguous. Trimming removed 4 bases from V and 3 bases from J, with 6 bases in between. CDR3 length: 13 residues. Germline CDR1 MGHDK, CDR2 SYGVNS. This CDR3 reads CASSGVPNEKLFF. As DNA, the CDR3 is TGTGCCAGCAGTGGAGTCCCTAATGAAAAACTGTTTTTT. Complete variable domain (other parts from reference TRBV25-1 and TRBJ1-4): EADIYQTPRYLVIGTGKKITLECSQTMGHDKMYWYQQDPGMELHLIHYSYGVNSTEKGDLSSESTVSRIRTEHFPLTLESARPSHTSQYLCASSGVPNEKLFFGSGTQLSVL.

Ten or more counts support this clone. The V call is TRBV4-3, the J call TRBJ1-4; 10 nucleotides match TRBD1. This CDR3 has 20 amino acids. Trimming at V came to 2 bases and at J to 2 bases, leaving 14 bases not matched to a gene. Germline V CDR1 and CDR2: LGHNA, YSLEER. The CDR3, as DNA: TGCGCCAGCAGCCAACACTTCACGCCGGGACAGGGGAGGACTAATGAAAAACTGTTTTTT. It specifies CASSQHFTPGQGRTNEKLFF.

In this sample, this clone turned up many times. The rearrangement links TRBV28 to TRBJ2-2, with D perhaps matching TRBD2 (5 bases). CDR3 length: 15 amino acids. Germline V lookup: CDR1 MDHEN, CDR2 SYDVKM. V was shortened by 4 bases and J by 7 bases, with 16 bases between the two germline ends. This chain's CDR3 is CASSSRQLGLGELFF. The CDR3 nucleotides are TGTGCCAGCAGTTCGAGACAACTCGGACTCGGGGAGCTGTTTTTT.

The genes are TRBV5-1 and TRBJ2-7, with TRBD2 matching 9 bases. The germline gives CDR1 SGHRS, CDR2 YFSETQ. This CDR3 comprises 14 residues. The J segment lost 7 bases and the V segment lost 0 bases, leaving 5 bases of the junction unmatched. In DNA form, the CDR3 reads TGCGCCAGCAGCTTGGGGGCGGGAGGGTTGGAGCAGTACTTC. Its protein product is CASSLGAGGLEQYF.

With respect to this clone: This is likely an artifact of a read error, given a far larger clone one base away. The V gene is TRBV27, the J gene TRBJ2-7; the match to TRBD2 covers 13 bases. The CDR3 sequence is 17 residues long. Germline assignment: CDR1 MNHEY and CDR2 SMNVEV (reference sequence). The CDR3: CASTIRPGLAGVYEQCF. CDR3 nucleotides: TGTGCCAGCACCATACGCCCTGGACTAGCGGGAGTGTACGAGCAGTGCTTC.

There are a few counts of this clone. The chain uses TRBV28 and TRBJ1-5; D uncertain. The CDR3 runs to 16 residues. Per the germline V gene, CDR1 is MDHEN and CDR2 is SYDVKM. Trimming left V 6 bases short and J 1 base short, with 16 bases between. The CDR3 spells CASRSPIEMSNQPQHF. CDR3 nucleotide sequence: TGTGCCAGCAGGAGTCCCATAGAGATGAGCAATCAGCCCCAGCATTTT.

V is TRBV6-6 and J is TRBJ1-2; D is ambiguous. This CDR3 has 14 amino acids. CDR1 is MNHNY and CDR2 is SVGAGI in the germline V gene (reference sequence). Between the trimmed V and J ends, which lost 4 bases and 2 bases, there was a span of 11 bases. CDR3 region: CASSSETSNYGYTF. Here the CDR3 DNA reads TGTGCCAGCAGTTCAGAGACAAGCAACTATGGCTACACCTTC.

In its sample, this clone was seen once. The chain has TRBV29-1 and TRBJ2-5; tentative D call: TRBD2 (5 bases). V was pared by 4 bases and J by 7 bases, with 25 bases between. The CDR3 has 16 residues. Per germline, CDR1 SQVTM and CDR2 ANQGSEA. Here the CDR3 DNA reads TGCAGCGTTGGGGCGGGTGTAAGAGACCCAGTACGGACCCAGTACTTC. Translation gives CSVGAGVRDPVRTQYF.

There are a few counts of this clone. J is TRBJ1-2 and V is TRBV15; the D is unclear. With 5 bases removed from V and 8 bases from J, the gap between germline ends came to 15 bases. This CDR3 contains 13 residues. Germline loops: CDR1 LNHNV, CDR2 YYDKDF (reference sequence). CDR3 protein: CATSPDRQRGYTF. The CDR3 DNA follows: TGTGCCACCAGCCCCGACCGGCAGCGCGGCTACACCTTC.

The rearrangement links TRBV2 to TRBJ1-1; perhaps TRBD1 as D (6 bases). CDR1 and CDR2 (germline): SNHLY, FYNNEI. The CDR3 runs to 15 residues. The ends were cut back, 5 bases at V and 1 base at J, with 14 bases in the middle. The CDR3 DNA reads as TGTGCCAGCAGTCAATACCTACAGGGGAACACTGAAGCTTTCTTT. Translation: CASSQYLQGNTEAFF.